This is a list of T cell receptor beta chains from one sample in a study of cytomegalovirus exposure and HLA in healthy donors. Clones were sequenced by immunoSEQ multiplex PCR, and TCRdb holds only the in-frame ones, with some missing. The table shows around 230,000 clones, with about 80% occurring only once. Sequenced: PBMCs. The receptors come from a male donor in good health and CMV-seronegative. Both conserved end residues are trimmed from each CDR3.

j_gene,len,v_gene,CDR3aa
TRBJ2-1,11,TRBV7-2,ASSPRWTSTQF
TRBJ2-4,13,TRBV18,ASSPWTDSKNIQY
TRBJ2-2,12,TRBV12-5,ASGSDIKTGELF
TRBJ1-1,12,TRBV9,ASSVRGPSTEAF
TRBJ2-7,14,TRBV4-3,ASSQDPIGGSYEQY
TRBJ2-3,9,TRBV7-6,ASSSTDTQY
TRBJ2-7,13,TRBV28,ASSLGGGPSYEQY
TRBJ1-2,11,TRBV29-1,SVLTEGGPGYI
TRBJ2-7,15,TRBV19,ASSLGARTGIPYEQY
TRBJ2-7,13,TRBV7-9,SSSEGPGLAGEQY
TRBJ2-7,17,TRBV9,ASSHPGQGTGLEPYEQY
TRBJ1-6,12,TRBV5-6,ASSLWGLGRPLH
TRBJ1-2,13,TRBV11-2,ASSSYTGLGDGYT
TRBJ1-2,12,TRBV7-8,ASSASTGDYGYT
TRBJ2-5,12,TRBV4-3,ASSQDRGQETQY
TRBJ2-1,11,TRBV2,ASKRLAVNEQF
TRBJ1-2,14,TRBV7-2,ASSLSGGLFGYGYT
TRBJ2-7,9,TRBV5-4,ASSSSYEQY
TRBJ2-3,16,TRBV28,ASSQIGGSSGAPDTQY
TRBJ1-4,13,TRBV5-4,ASSLRSRGNEKLF
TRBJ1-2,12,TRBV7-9,ASSLGGEGYGYT
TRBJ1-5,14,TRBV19,ASSTQVLGVSQPQH
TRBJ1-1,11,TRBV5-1,ASSLDTNTEAF
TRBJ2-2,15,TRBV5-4,ASSFAGSGGVNGELF
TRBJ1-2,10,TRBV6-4,ASSDRRNGYT
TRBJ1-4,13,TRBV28,ASRPSRRVDEKLF
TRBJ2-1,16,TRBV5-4,ASSSPVGLAGFYNEQF
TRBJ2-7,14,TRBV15,ATSRGTGTSVYEQY
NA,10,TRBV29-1,SVGDRSYEQY
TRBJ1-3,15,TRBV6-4,ASSDSGRANSGNTIY
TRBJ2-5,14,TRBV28,ASSLRAISGRETQY
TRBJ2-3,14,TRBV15,ATGLSGGASTDTQY
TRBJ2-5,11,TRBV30,AWSVRRGETQY
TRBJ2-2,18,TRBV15,ATSRSPGLAGVGNTGELF
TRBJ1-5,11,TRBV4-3,ASSQDRAQPQH
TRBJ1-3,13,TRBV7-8,ASSLRGSSGNTIY
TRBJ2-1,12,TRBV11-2,ASSPQRGYNEQF
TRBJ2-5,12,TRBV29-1,SVHPGGVGETQY
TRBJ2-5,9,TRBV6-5,ASMAGGTQY
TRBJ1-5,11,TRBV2,ASRGSVNQPQH
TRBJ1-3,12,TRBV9,ASTPGGNGNTIY
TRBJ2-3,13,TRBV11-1,ASSFPAQGWDTQY
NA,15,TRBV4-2,ASSQVKGGTSSYEQY
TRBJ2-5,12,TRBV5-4,ASSLQGFQETQY
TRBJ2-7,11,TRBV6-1,ASSPGQSYEQY
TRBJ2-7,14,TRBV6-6,ASSYTRDRGFDEQY
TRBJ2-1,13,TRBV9,ASSPRGAASNEQF